Following are 18 T cell receptor beta chains from one sample sequenced in a study of blood T cell repertoires in COVID-19. Sequenced by immunoSEQ multiplex PCR; TCRdb stores in-frame clones only, minus some. There are 150,000 to 200,000 clones in the sample; 89% occur only once, and roughly 2.4% lies in the top ten. The sample was PBMCs or T cells enriched from blood (not recorded which). The receptors stem from a woman in her forties with acute COVID-19.

The rearrangement joins TRBV6-5 to TRBJ2-7; D is perhaps TRBD2 (6 bases). V dropped 5 bases and J dropped 5 bases, with 13 bases sitting between them. The CDR3 has 13 residues. Germline CDR1 MNHEY, CDR2 SVGAGI. The CDR3 reads CASSRWGEDEQYF. The CDR3 DNA reads TGTGCCAGCAGTAGGTGGGGGGAGGACGAGCAGTACTTC.

This clone has a single count. The chain carries TRBV5-4 and TRBJ2-3, with D possibly being TRBD1 (5 bases). The germline V gene has CDR1 SGHNT and CDR2 YYREEE (reference sequence). The CDR3 has 12 amino acids. The V gene lost 2 bases and the J gene lost 8 bases, with 9 bases spanning the gap. CDR3 bases: TGTGCCAGCAGCTTAAACCAGGGTACGCAGTATTTT. Its translation: CASSLNQGTQYF. Variable domain in full (rest from reference TRBV5-4 and TRBJ2-3): ETGVTQSPTHLIKTRGQQVTLRCSSQSGHNTVSWYQQALGQGPQFIFQYYREEENGRGNFPPRFSGLQFPNYSSELNVNALELDDSALYLCASSLNQGTQYFGPGTRLTVL.

The chain couples TRBV12-5 to TRBJ2-7; D remains unclear. Trimming took 4 bases from V and 12 from J, leaving 19 bases between them. Per germline, CDR1 LGHNT and CDR2 FRNRAP. The CDR3 is 13 amino acids. CDR3 in amino acids: CASGSHSPNHLYF. Written as DNA, the CDR3 is TGTGCTAGTGGTTCACACAGCCCAAATCACTTGTACTTC.

The chain couples TRBV18 to TRBJ2-3, with 7 nucleotides matching TRBD2. CDR3 length: 16 residues. V dropped 6 bases and J dropped 5; count of bases not matched to a gene: 14. Germline assignment: CDR1 KGHSH and CDR2 LQKENI. The CDR3 here is CASSPQRSRGGDTQYF. CDR3 DNA sequence: TGTGCCAGCTCTCCTCAAAGAAGTCGCGGGGGAGATACGCAGTATTTT.

This chain uses TRBV11-1 with TRBJ2-2; 11 nucleotides match TRBD1. V shed 5 bases and J 6 bases; nucleotides not matched to a gene: 5. CDR3 length: 15 amino acids. Germline CDR1 SGHAT, CDR2 FQDESV (reference sequence). The CDR3 loop reads CASSPGQGAPGELFF. CDR3 coding DNA: TGTGCCAGCAGCCCTGGACAGGGGGCCCCCGGGGAGCTGTTTTTT.

This chain joins TRBV18 and TRBJ2-5, with D tentatively TRBD2 (5 bases). V gave up 0 bases and J gave up 5 bases, with 7 bases separating them. This CDR3 has 13 residues. Germline loops: CDR1 KGHSH, CDR2 LQKENI. The CDR3 bases are TGTGCCAGCTCACCACCCCCGGGGGAGACCCAGTACTTC. Amino acid sequence: CASSPPPGETQYF.

This clone turned up a few times. Other DNA sequences from this sample encode an identical CDR3 as well. The J gene is TRBJ2-2, the V gene TRBV12-5, with a weak D call TRBD2 (6 bases). CDR1 LGHNT and CDR2 FRNRAP come from the germline V gene. With 1 base removed from V and 3 bases from J, the gap between germline ends came to 9 bases. The CDR3 spans 15 residues. The CDR3 protein is CASGLGGLDTGELFF. The CDR3 nucleotides are TGTGCTAGTGGTTTGGGGGGACTTGACACCGGGGAGCTGTTTTTT.

This sequence joins TRBV29-1 and TRBJ1-5, with D hard to call. Germline CDR1 is SQVTM and CDR2 is ANQGSEA. Between the trimmed V and J ends, which lost 4 bases and 0 bases, there was a span of 7 bases. The CDR3 loop spans 13 amino acids. This CDR3 reads CSVAYGSNQPQHF. DNA for the CDR3: TGCAGCGTTGCTTACGGTAGCAATCAGCCCCAGCATTTT.

This clone appeared a few times. The rearrangement uses TRBV5-8 and TRBJ1-5; 7 nucleotides agree with TRBD1. The CDR3 length is 16 residues. V gave up 4 bases and J gave up 6 bases; unmatched junction bases: 13. Per the germline V gene, CDR1 is SGHTS and CDR2 is YDEGEE. In DNA, the CDR3 is TGTGCCAGCAGCCCCGACCTAGACAGGGCCCTTCAGCCCCAGCATTTT. Translation gives CASSPDLDRALQPQHF.

The chain uses TRBV3-1 (or the pseudogene TRBV3-2) and TRBJ2-7; no reliable D call. This CDR3 contains 15 residues. Deletions cut 1 base from V and 4 bases from J, with 14 bases between. Germline V lookup: CDR1 LGHDT, CDR2 YNNKEL (reference sequence). Here the CDR3 reads CASSQVGSVLYEQYF. CDR3 coding DNA: TGTGCCAGCAGCCAAGTAGGCAGCGTCTTATACGAGCAGTACTTC.

This clone was found a few times. This chain links TRBV27 with TRBJ2-1, with 14 bases that match TRBD2. V lost 6 bases, J lost 10 bases, and 11 bases stayed unmatched. The CDR3 runs to 16 residues. The V gene's germline CDR1 is MNHEY and CDR2 SMNVEV (reference sequence). The CDR3 loop is CASSPWGLAGDGEQFF. CDR3 bases: TGTGCCAGCAGCCCCTGGGGACTAGCGGGGGATGGAGAGCAGTTCTTC.

The V and J genes are TRBV14 and TRBJ2-5, with 13 bases lining up with TRBD2. V shed 3 bases and J 4 bases; nucleotides not matched to a gene: 5. The germline CDR1 and CDR2 sequences are SGHDN and FVKESK. The CDR3 is 16 residues long. The DNA of the CDR3 is TGTGCCAGCAGCCATAGGACTAGCGGGAGAGGAGAGACCCAGTACTTC. Protein product: CASSHRTSGRGETQYF.

The chain is built from TRBV2 and TRBJ1-2; 8 bases match TRBD1. CDR1 is SNHLY and CDR2 is FYNNEI in the germline V gene. CDR3 size: 15 residues. The V gene end was trimmed by 0 bases and the J gene end by 7 bases; junction bases not matched to a gene: 7. This CDR3 reads CASSEAGQGKGGYTF. The CDR3 DNA sequence: TGTGCCAGCAGTGAAGCCGGACAGGGAAAGGGTGGCTACACCTTC.

The chain combines TRBV28 with TRBJ1-4; no firm D call. The CDR3 loop spans 14 amino acids. Trimming shortened V by 3 bases and J by 0 bases, and 5 bases separated the two germline ends. CDR1 is MDHEN, CDR2 SYDVKM, per germline. CDR3 in amino acids: CASSFGTTNEKLFF. CDR3 sequence (DNA): TGTGCCAGCAGTTTCGGGACAACTAATGAAAAACTGTTTTTT.

This chain links TRBV29-1 with TRBJ1-3; D is unresolved. This CDR3 comprises 13 residues. CDR1 and CDR2 (germline): SQVTM, ANQGSEA. V lost 7 bases and J lost 4, with 14 bases in between. This CDR3 reads CSANPGEGNTIYF. The CDR3 region has the DNA TGCAGCGCCAACCCCGGGGAAGGAAACACCATATATTTT.

This chain joins TRBV4-1 and TRBJ2-7; possible D gene TRBD2, 6 bases. Trimming took 4 bases from V and 1 from J, leaving 14 bases between them. CDR3 size: 15 residues. Germline CDR1 reads MGHRA; CDR2 reads YSYEKL. CDR3 protein: CASSPFHGSSYEQYF. The CDR3 DNA is TGCGCCAGCAGCCCCTTTCACGGGAGTTCCTACGAGCAGTACTTC.

The CDR3 DNA follows: TGTGCCAGCAGCCCAGGACAGGAGAATCAGCCCCAGCATTTT. This encodes CASSPGQENQPQHF. The rearrangement joins TRBV7-8 to TRBJ1-5; 7 bases are a match to TRBD1. Unmatched junction bases numbered 5, after V lost 5 bases and J lost 4 bases. Germline lookup yields CDR1 SGHVS and CDR2 FQNEAQ. The CDR3 length is 14 residues.

The chain joins TRBV4-2 to TRBJ1-5; D not resolved. The V end was cut by 4 bases, the J end by 4 bases, with 8 bases between. This CDR3 comprises 13 residues. Germline V CDR1 and CDR2: LGHNA, YNFKEQ. The CDR3 nucleotides read TGTGCCAGCAGCCTGACTGAAAATCAGCCCCAGCATTTT. This encodes CASSLTENQPQHF.